Following are 31 T cell receptor beta chains from one sample sequenced in a study of T cells in Graves' hyperthyroidism and ophthalmopathy. There were TCR beta CDR3 regions amplified from RNA transcripts. The TCR CDR3 was amplified in a first-round RT-PCR using the HTBI primer set. Each CDR3 protein is one row after TCRdb ran MiXCR on the multiplex PCR reads. The sample records about 600,000 distinct CDR3 sequences, approximately 15% being singletons. Sequencing input: blood. These receptors were obtained from a woman between 40 and 55 years old with Graves' ophthalmopathy.

This clonotype was seen repeatedly, ten times or more. The gene calls are TRBV20-1 and TRBJ2-1, with 8 bases that match TRBD2. The germline CDR1 and CDR2 sequences are DFQATT and SNEGSKA (reference sequence). Trimming at V came to 4 bases and at J to 7 bases, leaving 15 bases not matched to a gene. The CDR3 has 16 amino acids. Written as DNA, the CDR3 is TGCAGTGCTAAGCGCTATACTAGCGGCGATGGGAATGAGCAGTTCTTC. Its protein product is CSAKRYTSGDGNEQFF.

This clonotype was observed at least ten times. The chain has TRBV28 and TRBJ2-7, with 10 bases lining up with TRBD1. The CDR3 is 15 residues long. The germline V gene encodes CDR1 MDHEN and CDR2 SYDVKM. Trimming removed 7 bases from V and 5 bases from J; junction bases left unmatched: 11. DNA of the CDR3: TGTGCCAGCAAACTCGACAGGGGGCGACTAAACGAGCAGTACTTC. Translating it yields CASKLDRGRLNEQYF.

This clonotype was detected a few times. The rearrangement links TRBV6-1 to TRBJ2-1; TRBD1 matches 11 bases. CDR1 is MNHNS and CDR2 is SASEGT in the germline V gene. The CDR3 extends over 15 amino acids. Trimming removed 6 bases from V and 6 bases from J; junction bases left unmatched: 7. The CDR3: CASRGTGTGGNEQFF. The CDR3 nucleotides read TGTGCCAGCAGGGGAACCGGGACAGGGGGCAATGAGCAGTTCTTC.

Ten or more counts support this clonotype. V usage is TRBV6-1 and J usage is TRBJ1-5; D gene uncertain. The CDR3 extends over 18 amino acids. Germline V gives CDR1 MNHNS, CDR2 SASEGT. Trimming left V 2 bases short and J 0 bases short, with 17 bases between. The CDR3 nucleotides are TGTGCCAGCAGTGAAAACCCTCCTAGTTTATATAGCAATCAGCCCCAGCATTTT. Translating it yields CASSENPPSLYSNQPQHF.

This clonotype was counted ten times or more. CDR3 protein: CAIDGQTYEQYF. CDR3 nucleotide sequence: TGTGCCATCGACGGTCAAACCTACGAGCAGTACTTC. V usage is TRBV7-9 and J usage is TRBJ2-7, with no clear D. From germline, CDR1 is SEHNR and CDR2 FQNEAQ (reference sequence). Trimming removed 10 bases at V and 2 bases at J, with 12 bases between. CDR3 length equals 12 residues.

The chain has TRBV5-1 and TRBJ2-2; D might be TRBD2 (6 bases). From germline, CDR1 is SGHRS and CDR2 YFSETQ. This CDR3 is built from 14 residues. V gave up 4 bases and J gave up 6 bases, with 13 bases separating them. CDR3 sequence reads: CASSRGWEAGELFF. DNA for the CDR3: TGCGCCAGCAGCCGGGGATGGGAGGCCGGGGAGCTGTTTTTT.

The J gene is TRBJ1-2, the V gene TRBV4-1; D ambiguous. The length of the CDR3 is 14 residues. V was pared by 3 bases and J by 3 bases, with 11 bases between. Germline CDR1 reads MGHRA; CDR2 reads YSYEKL. The DNA for the CDR3 is TGCGCCAGCAGCCATCCCGTTCGTGACTATGGCTACACCTTC. As protein: CASSHPVRDYGYTF.

This clonotype was found many times. J is TRBJ2-2 and V is TRBV11-3, with D unresolved. Trimming left V 6 bases short and J 6 bases short, with 11 bases between. In germline, CDR1 is SGHNT, CDR2 YENEEA. The CDR3 is 13 residues long. CDR3 region: CASSSPRSGELFF. The CDR3 nucleotides read TGTGCCAGCAGTTCCCCAAGGTCCGGGGAGCTGTTTTTT.

The gene calls are TRBV12-3 or TRBV12-4 and TRBJ2-2; D remains ambiguous. Trimming removed 2 bases at V and 7 bases at J, with 11 bases between. The CDR3 runs to 14 residues. CDR3 nucleotide sequence: TGTGCCAGCAGTTTATGGACGAGTCGCGGGGAGCTGTTTTTT. Residues: CASSLWTSRGELFF.

This clonotype has at least ten counts. The V call is TRBV5-1, the J call TRBJ1-1; 7 bases align to TRBD1. Per germline, CDR1 SGHRS and CDR2 YFSETQ. The junction had 5 bases not matched to a gene; V was cut back by 5 bases and J by 4 bases. The CDR3 covers 13 residues. CDR3 amino acids: CASRSSGGTEAFF. For the CDR3, the DNA is TGCGCCAGCAGATCCTCAGGGGGCACTGAAGCTTTCTTT.

The CDR3 reads CASSQAGGGRGTEAFF. In nucleotides, the CDR3 is TGTGCCAGCAGCCAAGCGGGGGGGGGGCGGGGGACTGAAGCTTTCTTT. The chain couples TRBV6-2 or TRBV6-3 to TRBJ1-1, with D perhaps matching TRBD1 (6 bases). Germline V gives CDR1 MNHEY, CDR2 SVGEGT. The V and J ends lost 6 bases and 5 bases respectively, with 22 bases between them. This CDR3 is built from 16 residues.

This rearrangement joins TRBV28 to TRBJ2-2, with 10 bases aligning to TRBD2. Germline V CDR1 and CDR2: MDHEN, SYDVKM. The trim removed 6 bases at V and 6 bases at J, leaving 10 bases unmatched. The CDR3 extends over 16 amino acids. The CDR3: CASREIAGGWAGELFF. Written as DNA, the CDR3 is TGTGCCAGCAGAGAAATAGCGGGAGGCTGGGCCGGGGAGCTGTTTTTT.

This clonotype was detected ten times or more. The chain links TRBV28 to TRBJ1-1; D is uncertain. CDR1 and CDR2 (germline): MDHEN, SYDVKM. The V end was cut by 6 bases, the J end by 0 bases, with 11 bases between. The CDR3 extends over 14 amino acids. CDR3 bases: TGTGCCAGCAGATTTACAGCCATGAACACTGAAGCTTTCTTT. Protein sequence: CASRFTAMNTEAFF.

This clonotype was counted between two and nine times. The genes are TRBV5-1 and TRBJ2-5, with a possible D match to TRBD2 (6 bases). The germline gives CDR1 SGHRS, CDR2 YFSETQ. CDR3 length: 15 amino acids. V dropped 2 bases and J dropped 5 bases, with 16 bases sitting between them. The CDR3: CASSFSSANLETQYF. The CDR3 DNA reads TGCGCCAGCAGCTTTTCTAGCGCCAACCTGGAGACCCAGTACTTC.

The sample holds a few counts of this clonotype. The CDR3 bases are TGTGCCAGCAGCTCGGACAGAGCTAATGAAAAACTGTTTTTT. Protein product: CASSSDRANEKLFF. The chain uses TRBV7-6 and TRBJ1-4, with a possible D match to TRBD1 (6 bases). The germline V and J ends were trimmed by 4 bases and 3 bases, with 9 bases remaining between them. CDR3 length equals 14 residues. Germline CDR1 is SGHVS and CDR2 is FNYEAQ.

The sample holds many counts of this clonotype. The chain employs TRBV20-1 and TRBJ2-7, with D unresolved. The CDR3 has 13 residues. Trimming cost V 6 bases and J 0 bases, with 12 bases left between them. CDR1 DFQATT and CDR2 SNEGSKA come from the germline V gene (reference sequence). This CDR3 is CSAEQSTSYEQYF. Here the CDR3 DNA reads TGCAGTGCAGAACAGAGCACCTCCTACGAGCAGTACTTC.

This clonotype showed up just a few times. The chain joins TRBV29-1 to TRBJ2-3, with D tentatively TRBD2 (5 bases). The CDR3 contains 16 residues. Per the germline V gene, CDR1 is SQVTM and CDR2 is ANQGSEA. Trimming pared 6 bases from V and 1 base from J, leaving 20 bases between. CDR3: CSVTDAARERTDTQYF. The CDR3 DNA reads as TGCAGCGTCACCGATGCTGCCCGGGAACGCACAGATACGCAGTATTTT.

This clonotype has a count of ten or more. V is TRBV18 and J is TRBJ1-2; 10 bases line up with TRBD1. The V gene end was trimmed by 3 bases and the J gene end by 7 bases; junction bases not matched to a gene: 8. Germline CDR1 reads KGHSH; CDR2 reads LQKENI. The CDR3 runs 15 residues. CDR3: CASSPGQGTSTGYTF. DNA for the CDR3: TGTGCCAGCTCACCGGGACAGGGGACCTCCACTGGCTACACCTTC.

This clonotype appeared many times. The gene calls are TRBV12-3 or TRBV12-4 and TRBJ1-5; a possible D gene is TRBD1 (5 bases). CDR3 size: 13 residues. V dropped 9 bases and J dropped 3 bases, with 12 bases sitting between them. CDR3 nucleotides: TGTGCCAGTAGCAGGGATGACAATCAGCCCCAGCATTTT. Encoded protein: CASSRDDNQPQHF.

This clonotype was seen more than once but under ten times. The chain combines TRBV7-9 with TRBJ2-3; unclear D gene. This CDR3 has 15 residues. CDR1 is SEHNR, CDR2 FQNEAQ, per germline (reference sequence). Deletions cut 4 bases from V and 2 bases from J, with 13 bases between. The CDR3 spells CASSWFQEFTDTQYF. CDR3 nucleotide sequence: TGTGCCAGCAGCTGGTTCCAGGAGTTCACAGATACGCAGTATTTT.

V is TRBV19 and J is TRBJ2-5; tentatively, D is TRBD2 (6 bases). The CDR3 loop spans 15 amino acids. Germline loops: CDR1 LNHDA, CDR2 SQIVND (reference sequence). V was cut by 5 bases and J by 5 bases, with 18 bases left in between. CDR3 DNA sequence: TGTGCCAGTAGTCTCAACCCTCAGGAGGGGGAGACCCAGTACTTC. Translated: CASSLNPQEGETQYF.

This clonotype was detected many times. This chain uses TRBV2 with TRBJ2-3; 12 bases agree with TRBD2. Germline V gene sequence: CDR1 SNHLY, CDR2 FYNNEI. This CDR3 is built from 14 residues. The V segment lost 5 bases and the J segment 6 bases; nucleotides outside the gene matches: 3. The CDR3 DNA is TGTGCCAGCAGTCTGACTAGCGGGAGCGATACGCAGTATTTT. Translation: CASSLTSGSDTQYF.

This clonotype occurred many times. This chain uses TRBV3-1 with TRBJ2-3, with 10 nucleotides matching TRBD1. With V trimmed by 4 bases and J by 4 bases, 2 bases remained unmatched. This CDR3 comprises 14 residues. CDR1 and CDR2 (germline): LGHDT, YNNKEL (reference sequence). In DNA form, the CDR3 reads TGTGCCAGCAGCCGGACAGGGGGTGCAGATACGCAGTATTTT. Translating it yields CASSRTGGADTQYF.

This clonotype was seen a few times. V usage is TRBV5-1 and J usage is TRBJ1-6; D not certain. The length of the CDR3 is 17 residues. The germline gives CDR1 SGHRS, CDR2 YFSETQ. The germline V and J ends were trimmed by 0 bases and 6 bases, with 16 bases remaining between them. The CDR3 DNA reads as TGCGCCAGCAGCTTGGGTACGGGTGGAGGGAGTAATTCACCCCTCCACTTT. Its protein product is CASSLGTGGGSNSPLHF.

At least ten counts were recorded for this clonotype. The rearrangement uses TRBV7-3 and TRBJ2-1; TRBD2 matches at 11 bases. Trimming removed 5 bases from V and 7 bases from J; junction bases left unmatched: 7. The CDR3 sequence is 15 residues long. The germline V gene encodes CDR1 SGHTA and CDR2 FQGTGA. CDR3 residues: CASSNSGGAGNEQFF. Written as DNA, the CDR3 is TGTGCCAGCAGCAATAGCGGGGGGGCGGGTAATGAGCAGTTCTTC.

At least ten counts were recorded for this clonotype. The V and J genes are TRBV5-6 and TRBJ2-3; D remains unclear. V gave up 0 bases and J gave up 2 bases, with 7 bases separating them. The CDR3 covers 14 residues. The germline V gene encodes CDR1 SGHDT and CDR2 YYEEEE. CDR3 in amino acids: CASSLAAFTDTQYF. DNA for the CDR3: TGTGCCAGCAGCTTGGCGGCTTTCACAGATACGCAGTATTTT.

This clonotype occurred many times. V usage is TRBV20-1 and J usage is TRBJ2-2, with 8 bases aligning to TRBD2. The V and J ends lost 1 base and 6 bases, in that order; junction bases with no gene match: 16. The CDR3 runs to 18 residues. Germline values: CDR1 DFQATT, CDR2 SNEGSKA (reference sequence). The CDR3 nucleotides read TGCAGTGCTAGAGGGGGACCAAGCGCGGGGGGCCGTCCCGGGGAGCTGTTTTTT. Translating gives CSARGGPSAGGRPGELFF.

This clonotype was observed a few times. This chain uses TRBV7-9 with TRBJ2-7, with a weak D call TRBD2 (6 bases). CDR1 SEHNR and CDR2 FQNEAQ come from the germline V gene (reference sequence). This CDR3 is 17 amino acids long. Trimming pared 1 base from V and 4 bases from J, leaving 20 bases between. The CDR3 bases are TGTGCCAGCAGCTTAGGGTTTGCACGGGAGTTTAAGTACGAGCAGTACTTC. Translation: CASSLGFAREFKYEQYF.

This clonotype was detected only a few times. Here the CDR3 DNA reads TGTGCCAGCAGTTCCATGCCAGGGGGCACTGAAGCTTTCTTT. Translating it yields CASSSMPGGTEAFF. The J gene is TRBJ1-1, the V gene TRBV28; 7 bases fit TRBD1. Germline lookup yields CDR1 MDHEN and CDR2 SYDVKM. Trimming removed 4 bases from V and 4 bases from J; junction bases left unmatched: 6. This CDR3 is 14 amino acids long.

In its sample, this clonotype was seen a few times. The gene calls are TRBV19 and TRBJ2-5; 10 bases align to TRBD2. The junction had 8 bases not matched to a gene; V was cut back by 6 bases and J by 4 bases. Germline V gene data show CDR1 as LNHDA and CDR2 as SQIVND (reference sequence). The CDR3 is 15 amino acids. Written as DNA, the CDR3 is TGTGCCAGTAGGTCTCGGGGGACTAGCGCAGAGACCCAGTACTTC. It specifies CASRSRGTSAETQYF.

There are many counts of this clonotype. This rearrangement joins TRBV6-2 or TRBV6-3 to TRBJ1-1; a possible D gene is TRBD1 (5 bases). Germline values: CDR1 MNHEY, CDR2 SVGEGT. V lost 6 bases to trimming and J lost 4 bases, with 15 bases between them. The CDR3 is 14 amino acids. Here the CDR3 DNA reads TGTGCCAGCAGCCCTTGGGGCGGGAGCACTGAAGCTTTCTTT. This translates into CASSPWGGSTEAFF.